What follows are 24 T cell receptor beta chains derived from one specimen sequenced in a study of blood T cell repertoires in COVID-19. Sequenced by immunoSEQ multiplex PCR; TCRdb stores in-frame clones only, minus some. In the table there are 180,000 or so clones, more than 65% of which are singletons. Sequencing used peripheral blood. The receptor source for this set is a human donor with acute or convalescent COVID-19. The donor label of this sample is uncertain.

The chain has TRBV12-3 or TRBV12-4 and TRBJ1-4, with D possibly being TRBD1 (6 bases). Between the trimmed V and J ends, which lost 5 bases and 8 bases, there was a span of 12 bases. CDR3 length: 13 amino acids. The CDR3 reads CASSPQGWEKLFF. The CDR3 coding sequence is TGTGCCAGCAGTCCACAGGGCTGGGAAAAACTGTTTTTT.

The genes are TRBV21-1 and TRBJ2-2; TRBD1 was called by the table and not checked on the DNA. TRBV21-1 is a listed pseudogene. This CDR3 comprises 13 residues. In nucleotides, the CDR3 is TGTGCCAGCACAGTCCTTGATTCCGGGGAGCTGTTTTTT. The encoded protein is CASTVLDSGELFF.

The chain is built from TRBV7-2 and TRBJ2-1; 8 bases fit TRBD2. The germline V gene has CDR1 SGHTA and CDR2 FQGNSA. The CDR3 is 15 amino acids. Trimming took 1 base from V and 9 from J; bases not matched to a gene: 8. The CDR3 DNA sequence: TGTGCCAGCAGCTTAGGGACTAGCCGCGTCTCTGAGCAGTTCTTC. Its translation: CASSLGTSRVSEQFF.

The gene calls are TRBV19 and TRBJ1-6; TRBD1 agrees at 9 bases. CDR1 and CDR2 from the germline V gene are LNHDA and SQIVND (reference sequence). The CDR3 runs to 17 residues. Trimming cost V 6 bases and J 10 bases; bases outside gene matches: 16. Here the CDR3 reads CASSSTGGAEVGSPLHF. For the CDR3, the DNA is TGTGCCAGTAGCTCAACAGGGGGCGCGGAGGTTGGGTCACCCCTCCACTTT. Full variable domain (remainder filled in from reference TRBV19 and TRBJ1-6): DGGITQSPKYLFRKEGQNVTLSCEQNLNHDAMYWYRQDPGQGLRLIYYSQIVNDFQKGDIAEGYSVSREKKESFPLTVTSAQKNPTAFYLCASSSTGGAEVGSPLHFGNGTRLTVT.

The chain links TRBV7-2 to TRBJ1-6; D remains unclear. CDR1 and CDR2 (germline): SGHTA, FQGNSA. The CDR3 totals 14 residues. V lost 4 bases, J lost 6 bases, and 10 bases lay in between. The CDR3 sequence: CASSSIGPNSPLHF. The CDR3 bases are TGTGCCAGCAGCTCGATTGGGCCTAATTCACCCCTCCACTTT.

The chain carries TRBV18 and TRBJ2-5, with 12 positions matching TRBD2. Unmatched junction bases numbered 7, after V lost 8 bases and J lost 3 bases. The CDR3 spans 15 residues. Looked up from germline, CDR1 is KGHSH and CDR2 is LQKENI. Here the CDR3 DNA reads TGTGCCAGCAGGACTAGCGGGGAGAATAAAGAGACCCAGTACTTC. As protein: CASRTSGENKETQYF.

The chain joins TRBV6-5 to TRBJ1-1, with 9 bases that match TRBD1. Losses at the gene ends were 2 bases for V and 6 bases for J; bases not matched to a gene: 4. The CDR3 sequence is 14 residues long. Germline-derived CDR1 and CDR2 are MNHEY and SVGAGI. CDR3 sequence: CASSYGDRASEAFF. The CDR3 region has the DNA TGTGCCAGCAGTTACGGGGACAGGGCGTCTGAAGCTTTCTTT.

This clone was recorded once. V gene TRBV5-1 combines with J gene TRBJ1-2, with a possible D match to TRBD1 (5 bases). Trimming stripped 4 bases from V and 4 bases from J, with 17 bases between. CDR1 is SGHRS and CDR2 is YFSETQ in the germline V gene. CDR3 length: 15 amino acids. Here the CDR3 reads CASSPSGEGGYGYTF. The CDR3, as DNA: TGCGCCAGCAGCCCGTCGGGGGAGGGTGGCTATGGCTACACCTTC.

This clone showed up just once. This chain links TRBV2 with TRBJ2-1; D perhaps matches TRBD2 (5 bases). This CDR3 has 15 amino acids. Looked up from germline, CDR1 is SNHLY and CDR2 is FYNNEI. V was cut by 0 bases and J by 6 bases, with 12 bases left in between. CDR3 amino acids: CASSEAIFSGNEQFF. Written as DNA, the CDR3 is TGTGCCAGCAGTGAAGCAATCTTCAGCGGCAATGAGCAGTTCTTC.

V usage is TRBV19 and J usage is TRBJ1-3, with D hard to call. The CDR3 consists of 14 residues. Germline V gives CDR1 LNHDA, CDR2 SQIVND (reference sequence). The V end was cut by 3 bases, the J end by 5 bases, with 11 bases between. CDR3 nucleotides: TGTGCCAGTAGTATTGGGCAGCCTCGAAACACCATATATTTT. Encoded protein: CASSIGQPRNTIYF.

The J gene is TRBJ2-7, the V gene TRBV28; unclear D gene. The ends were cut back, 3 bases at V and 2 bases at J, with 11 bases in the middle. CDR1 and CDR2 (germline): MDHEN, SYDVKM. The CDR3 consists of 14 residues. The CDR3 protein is CASSFRVGTYEQYF. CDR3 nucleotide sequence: TGTGCCAGCAGTTTCCGGGTCGGCACCTACGAGCAGTACTTC.

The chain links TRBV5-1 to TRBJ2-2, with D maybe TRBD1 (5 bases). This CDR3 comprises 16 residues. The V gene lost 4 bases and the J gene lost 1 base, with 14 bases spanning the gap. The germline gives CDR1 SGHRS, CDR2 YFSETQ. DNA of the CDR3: TGCGCCAGCAGCCCAACGACAGCCTTGAACACCGGGGAGCTGTTTTTT. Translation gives CASSPTTALNTGELFF.

The CDR3 loop reads CASSLAFSADTQYF. The DNA of the CDR3 is TGTGCCAGCAGCTTAGCGTTTAGCGCAGATACGCAGTATTTT. The V and J genes are TRBV7-9 and TRBJ2-3; a weak D match, TRBD2 (5 bases). This CDR3 is 14 amino acids long. CDR1 is SEHNR and CDR2 is FQNEAQ in the germline V gene (reference sequence). The V end was cut by 0 bases, the J end by 4 bases, with 8 bases between.

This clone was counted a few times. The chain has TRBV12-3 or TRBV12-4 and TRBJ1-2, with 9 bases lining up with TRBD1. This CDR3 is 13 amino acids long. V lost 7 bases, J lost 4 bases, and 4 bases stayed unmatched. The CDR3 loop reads CASTGDRAYGYTF. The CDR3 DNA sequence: TGTGCCAGCACCGGGGACAGGGCCTATGGCTACACCTTC.

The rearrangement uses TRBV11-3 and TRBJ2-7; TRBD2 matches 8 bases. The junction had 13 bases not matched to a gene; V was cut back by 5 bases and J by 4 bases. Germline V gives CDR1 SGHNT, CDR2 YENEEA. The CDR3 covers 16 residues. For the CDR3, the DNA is TGTGCCAGCAGCCCGGGCGGGGGGCTCGGAGCGTACGAGCAGTACTTC. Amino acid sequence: CASSPGGGLGAYEQYF. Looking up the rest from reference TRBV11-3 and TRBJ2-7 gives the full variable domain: EAGVVQSPRYKIIEKKQPVAFWCNPISGHNTLYWYLQNLGQGPELLIRYENEEAVDDSQLPKDRFSAERLKGVDSTLKIQPAELGDSAVYLCASSPGGGLGAYEQYFGPGTRLTVT.

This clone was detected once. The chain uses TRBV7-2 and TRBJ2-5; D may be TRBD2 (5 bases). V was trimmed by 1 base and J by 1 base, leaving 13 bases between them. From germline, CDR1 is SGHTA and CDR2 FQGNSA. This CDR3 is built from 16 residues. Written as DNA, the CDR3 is TGTGCCAGCAGCTTAGTTGGCCTAGCCCCCCAAGAGACCCAGTACTTC. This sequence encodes CASSLVGLAPQETQYF.

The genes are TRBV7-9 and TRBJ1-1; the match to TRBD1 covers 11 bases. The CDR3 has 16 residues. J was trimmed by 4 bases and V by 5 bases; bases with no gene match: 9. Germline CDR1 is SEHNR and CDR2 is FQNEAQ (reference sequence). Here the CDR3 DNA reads TGTGCCAGCAGCCCCCCGGGACAGGGGGTGGGCACTGAAGCTTTCTTT. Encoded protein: CASSPPGQGVGTEAFF.

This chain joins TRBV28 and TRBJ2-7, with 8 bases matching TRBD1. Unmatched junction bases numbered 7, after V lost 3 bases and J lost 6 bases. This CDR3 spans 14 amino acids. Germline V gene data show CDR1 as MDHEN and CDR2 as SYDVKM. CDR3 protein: CASSFRGQKREQYF. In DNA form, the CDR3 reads TGTGCCAGCAGTTTCAGGGGGCAGAAACGCGAGCAGTACTTC.

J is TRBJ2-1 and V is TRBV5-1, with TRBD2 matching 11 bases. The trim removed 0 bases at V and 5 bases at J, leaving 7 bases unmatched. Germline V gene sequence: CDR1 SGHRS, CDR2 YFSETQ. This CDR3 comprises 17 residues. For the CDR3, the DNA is TGCGCCAGCAGCTTGGATGCTAGCGGGAGGAAACACAATGAGCAGTTCTTC. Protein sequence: CASSLDASGRKHNEQFF.

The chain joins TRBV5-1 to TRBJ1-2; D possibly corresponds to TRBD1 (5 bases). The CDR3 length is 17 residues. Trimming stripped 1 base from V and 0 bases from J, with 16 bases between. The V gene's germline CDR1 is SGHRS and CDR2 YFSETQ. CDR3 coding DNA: TGCGCCAGCAGCTTGTGGCCAGGGTCCCTAGCTAACTATGGCTACACCTTC. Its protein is CASSLWPGSLANYGYTF.

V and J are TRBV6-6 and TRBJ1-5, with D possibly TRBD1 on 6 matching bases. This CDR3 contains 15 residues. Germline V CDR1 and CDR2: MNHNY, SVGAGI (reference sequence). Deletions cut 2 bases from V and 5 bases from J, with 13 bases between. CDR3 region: CASSYEGTSYQPQHF. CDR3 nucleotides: TGTGCCAGCAGTTACGAAGGGACATCTTATCAGCCCCAGCATTTT.

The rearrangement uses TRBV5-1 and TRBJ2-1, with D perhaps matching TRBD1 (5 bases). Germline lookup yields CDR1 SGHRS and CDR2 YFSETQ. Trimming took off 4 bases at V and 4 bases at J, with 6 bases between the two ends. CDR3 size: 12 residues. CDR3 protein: CASSRQYNEQFF. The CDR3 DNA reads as TGCGCCAGCAGCCGACAGTACAATGAGCAGTTCTTC.

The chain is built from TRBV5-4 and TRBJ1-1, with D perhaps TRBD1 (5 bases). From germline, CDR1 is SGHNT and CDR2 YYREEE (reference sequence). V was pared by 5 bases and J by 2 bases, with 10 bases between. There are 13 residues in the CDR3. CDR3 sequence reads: CASSSDTNTEAFF. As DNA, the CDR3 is TGTGCCAGCAGTTCGGACACTAACACTGAAGCTTTCTTT.

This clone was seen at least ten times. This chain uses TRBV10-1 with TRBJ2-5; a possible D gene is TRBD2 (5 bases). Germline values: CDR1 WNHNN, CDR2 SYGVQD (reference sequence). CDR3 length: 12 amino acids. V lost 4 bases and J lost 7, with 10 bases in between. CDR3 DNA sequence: TGCGCCAGCAGTGGGACCGAGGGGACCCAGTACTTC. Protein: CASSGTEGTQYF.